A selection of T cell receptor beta chains follows, all from one sample in a study of blood T cell repertoires in COVID-19. TCRdb's table, derived via immunoSEQ multiplex PCR, lists solely in-frame clones and lacks some. The data contain 90,000 to 130,000 clones, less than 75% of them seen just once; the ten biggest clones take up around 7.3%. The sequenced material came from peripheral blood. These receptors were collected from a woman aged 60-75 years with acute or convalescent COVID-19. Each CDR3 is given with its conserved first and last residue. D genes are given only for firm matches. The listing skips clone size in some rows; elsewhere it reads once, few, many or a size class.

. | TRBD1 | TRBJ2-3 | TRBV9 | CASSVHSGTGGTDTQYF | TGTGCCAGCAGCGTCCACTCCGGGACAGGGGGCACAGATACGCAGTATTTT
few | TRBD1 | TRBJ1-2 | TRBV7-2 | CASSPASGTGNGYTF | TGTGCCAGCAGCCCAGCCTCCGGGACAGGGAACGGCTACACCTTC
. | . | TRBJ1-5 | TRBV19 | CASSAISTGIYQPQHF | TGTGCCAGTAGTGCCATCTCGACAGGCATTTATCAGCCCCAGCATTTT
few | . | TRBJ1-3 | TRBV12-5 | CASGLGAPAGNTIYF | TGTGCTAGTGGTTTGGGGGCGCCGGCTGGAAACACCATATATTTT
. | . | TRBJ2-7 | TRBV18 | CASSPGASVYEQYF | TGTGCCAGCTCACCTGGTGCGTCTGTCTACGAGCAGTACTTC
. | TRBD1 | TRBJ2-1 | TRBV5-1 | CASSGQGALNEQFF | TGCGCCAGCAGCGGACAGGGGGCCCTCAATGAGCAGTTCTTC
. | TRBD1 | TRBJ1-1 | TRBV15 | CATSRGDYRGRMNTEAFF | TGTGCCACCAGCAGAGGGGACTACAGGGGGCGAATGAACACTGAAGCTTTCTTT
. | . | TRBJ2-2 | TRBV6-5 | CASRGRGGELFF | TGTGCCAGCAGGGGTCGGGGCGGGGAGCTGTTTTTT
. | . | TRBJ1-1 | TRBV27 | CASSKRSWNTEAFF | TGTGCCAGCAGTAAACGGTCCTGGAACACTGAAGCTTTCTTT
. | TRBD1 | TRBJ1-1 | TRBV28 | CASTGQGAGAFF | TGTGCCAGCACCGGACAGGGGGCAGGAGCTTTCTTT
. | . | TRBJ1-4 | TRBV27 | CASSSRGGNEKLFF | TGTGCCAGCAGTTCCCGGGGGGGAAATGAAAAACTGTTTTTT
. | TRBD1 | TRBJ1-5 | TRBV28 | CASSLEQGAGGNQPQHF | TGTGCCAGCAGTTTAGAACAGGGGGCAGGGGGCAATCAGCCCCAGCATTTT
few | TRBD1 | TRBJ2-3 | TRBV2 | CASRGTGFNTDTQYF | TGTGCCAGCAGGGGGACAGGGTTCAACACAGATACGCAGTATTTT
. | . | TRBJ2-2 | TRBV5-1 | CASSFAGRDTGELFF | TGCGCCAGCAGCTTCGCAGGGCGAGACACCGGGGAGCTGTTTTTT
few | TRBD2 | TRBJ2-1 | TRBV10-1 | CASRPGTSGGNEQFF | TGCGCCAGCAGACCCGGGACTAGCGGGGGCAATGAGCAGTTCTTC
few | . | TRBJ1-1 | TRBV20-1 | CSARAEPEAFF | TGCAGTGCTAGAGCCGAGCCTGAAGCTTTCTTT
. | . | TRBJ1-3 | TRBV28 | CASIQQGYSGNTIYF | TGTGCCAGCATCCAACAGGGCTACTCTGGAAACACCATATATTTT
. | . | TRBJ1-2 | TRBV7-2 | CASSLVGEGDYGYTF | TGTGCCAGCAGCTTAGTCGGGGAAGGAGACTATGGCTACACCTTC
. | TRBD1 | TRBJ1-1 | TRBV7-2 | CASSTMGLSGQGEAFF | TGTGCCAGCAGCACGATGGGACTGTCGGGACAGGGTGAAGCTTTCTTT
. | TRBD2 | TRBJ2-5 | TRBV7-8 | CASSLESGGAGLQTQYF | TGTGCCAGCAGCTTAGAAAGCGGGGGGGCCGGATTGCAGACCCAGTACTTC
once | . | TRBJ1-5 | TRBV28 | CASSSPAGQPNQPQHF | TGTGCCAGCAGTTCCCCAGCCGGACAGCCCAATCAGCCCCAGCATTTT
. | . | TRBJ2-1 | TRBV29-1 | CSAERGGLNEQFF | TGCAGCGCGGAGCGAGGGGGTCTCAATGAGCAGTTCTTC
. | . | TRBJ2-7 | TRBV3-1/TRBV3-2 | CASSKQLTSSYEQYF | TGTGCCAGCAGCAAACAGCTAACAAGCTCCTACGAGCAGTACTTC
few | TRBD1 | TRBJ1-6 | TRBV6-2/TRBV6-3 | CASSQTGGNSPLHF | TGTGCCAGCAGTCAGACAGGGGGCAATTCACCCCTCCACTTT
. | . | TRBJ1-3 | TRBV18 | CASSLNRDGNTIYF | TGTGCCAGCTCACTAAACAGGGATGGAAACACCATATATTTT
. | . | TRBJ1-1 | TRBV6-5 | CASHKEGGMNTEAFF | TGTGCCAGTCATAAAGAAGGGGGAATGAACACTGAAGCTTTCTTT
few | TRBD1 | TRBJ2-2 | TRBV7-9 | CASSLQGIGELFF | TGTGCCAGCAGTTTACAGGGGATCGGGGAGCTGTTTTTT
. | TRBD1 | TRBJ1-1 | TRBV29-1 | CSGEDRAGTEAFF | TGCAGCGGCGAGGACAGGGCTGGGACTGAAGCTTTCTTT
. | TRBD2 | TRBJ2-7 | TRBV28 | CARRTGTSGGPSSYEQYF | TGTGCCAGACGTACCGGGACTAGCGGGGGGCCTAGCTCCTACGAGCAGTACTTC
. | . | TRBJ2-2 | TRBV11-1 | CASSLAARVGTGELFF | TGTGCCAGCAGCTTAGCGGCGCGGGTCGGGACCGGGGAGCTGTTTTTT
. | TRBD2 | TRBJ2-3 | TRBV28 | CASSLAGSGGGTDTQYF | TGTGCCAGCAGTCTTGCCGGCAGCGGGGGGGGGACAGATACGCAGTATTTT
few | . | TRBJ1-1 | TRBV6-5 | CASSIQGNTEAFF | TGTGCCAGCAGTATACAGGGGAACACTGAAGCTTTCTTT
. | . | TRBJ1-1 | TRBV2 | CASSSGTLGTEAFF | TGTGCCAGCAGCTCAGGGACACTGGGGACTGAAGCTTTCTTT
. | . | TRBJ1-4 | TRBV5-6 | CASSWGGTNEKLFF | TGTGCCAGCAGCTGGGGAGGAACTAATGAAAAACTGTTTTTT
. | . | TRBJ2-2 | TRBV30 | CAWSSANTGELFF | TGTGCCTGGAGTAGCGCGAACACCGGGGAGCTGTTTTTT
. | TRBD1 | TRBJ1-4 | TRBV28 | CASKGAGGEKLFF | TGTGCCAGCAAGGGGGCGGGAGGGGAAAAACTGTTTTTT
. | TRBD1 | TRBJ2-3 | TRBV24-1 | CATSDRTGNTQYF | TGTGCCACCAGTGACCGGACAGGGAATACGCAGTATTTT
few | TRBD1 | TRBJ1-1 | TRBV7-9 | CASSSRLGTGNTEAFF | TGTGCCAGCAGCTCTAGACTCGGGACAGGAAACACTGAAGCTTTCTTT
. | . | TRBJ2-2 | TRBV6-5 | CASSYERASTGELFF | TGTGCCAGCAGTTACGAGAGGGCCTCCACCGGGGAGCTGTTTTTT
. | TRBD1 | TRBJ1-6 | TRBV28 | CASSIGQGARSYNSPLHF | TGTGCCAGCAGCATTGGACAGGGGGCTCGCTCCTATAATTCACCCCTCCACTTT
once | . | TRBJ2-7 | TRBV2 | CASSEDLTNEQYF | TGTGCCAGCAGTGAAGACTTAACCAACGAGCAGTACTTC
few | . | TRBJ2-7 | TRBV18 | CASSPRRDSYEQYF | TGTGCCAGCTCACCACGGAGGGATTCTTACGAGCAGTACTTC
. | TRBD1 | TRBJ2-2 | TRBV7-6 | CASRGTVNTGELFF | TGTGCCAGCAGAGGGACAGTGAACACCGGGGAGCTGTTTTTT
few | TRBD2 | TRBJ2-5 | TRBV6-1 | CASSDTGGRLSQYF | TGTGCCAGCAGTGATACGGGGGGGCGGTTGTCCCAGTACTTC
. | TRBD1 | TRBJ1-6 | TRBV2 | CASSLRLQGAGSPLHF | TGTGCCAGCAGCCTGAGATTACAGGGGGCAGGGTCACCCCTCCACTTT
. | TRBD1 | TRBJ1-4 | TRBV5-1 | CASSSGPYRGTNEKLFF | TGCGCCAGCTCTTCAGGGCCCTACAGGGGTACTAATGAAAAACTGTTTTTT
. | TRBD2 | TRBJ2-7 | TRBV7-9 | CASSLLTGLAYEQYF | TGTGCCAGCAGCCTACTCACCGGACTAGCCTACGAGCAGTACTTC
. | TRBD1 | TRBJ2-1 | TRBV7-8 | CATGTGLYNEQFF | TGTGCCACCGGGACAGGGCTCTACAATGAGCAGTTCTTC